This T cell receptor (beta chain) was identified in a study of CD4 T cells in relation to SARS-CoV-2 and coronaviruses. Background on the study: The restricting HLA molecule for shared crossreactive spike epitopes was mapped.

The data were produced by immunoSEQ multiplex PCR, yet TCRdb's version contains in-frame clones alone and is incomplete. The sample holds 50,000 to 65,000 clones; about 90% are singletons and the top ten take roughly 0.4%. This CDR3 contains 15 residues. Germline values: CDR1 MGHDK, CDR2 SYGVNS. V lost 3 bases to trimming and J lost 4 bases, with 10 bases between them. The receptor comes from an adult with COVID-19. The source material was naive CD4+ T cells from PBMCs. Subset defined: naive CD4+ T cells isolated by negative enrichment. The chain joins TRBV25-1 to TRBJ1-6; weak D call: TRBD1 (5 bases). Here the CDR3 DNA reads TGTGCCAGCAGTGAGACAGAGCAGTATAATTCACCCCTCCACTTT. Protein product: CASSETEQYNSPLHF.